There are many counts of the clone carrying this T cell receptor (beta chain). Antigen: not known. V lost 4 bases, J lost 8 bases, and 14 bases lay in between. The CDR3 totals 12 residues. From germline, CDR1 is SQVTM and CDR2 ANQGSEA. This specimen comes from a study of T-cell reconstitution after alpha-beta-depleted transplantation in children. Study results and caveats: One year after transplant, T-cell counts and diversity came mostly from newly produced T cells. Expanded clones from the graft, numbering several hundred, reportedly supplied alpha-beta T cells about two months after transplant. Recipient T cells and thymic progenitors that survived gave rise to the high TCRbeta diversity observed at day 60 in some patients.

Preparation of the TCRbeta library involved a method that used unique molecular identifiers. TCRdb reprocessed the PCR reads via MiXCR and lists one record per CDR3 protein. The sample includes around 270,000 distinct CDR3 sequences, over 7.5% of them seen just once. The receptor's source is a female patient under 10 years old who had a stem cell transplant for Fanconi anemia, so the T cells may come from the graft donor. Sequencing used peripheral blood, obtained 360 days after TCRalphabeta/CD19-depleted stem cell transplant. The V call is TRBV29-1, the J call TRBJ1-2, with D perhaps TRBD1 (5 bases). Here the CDR3 reads CSVVSGRGGYTF. CDR3 coding DNA: TGCAGCGTTGTTTCGGGGAGGGGCGGCTACACCTTC.